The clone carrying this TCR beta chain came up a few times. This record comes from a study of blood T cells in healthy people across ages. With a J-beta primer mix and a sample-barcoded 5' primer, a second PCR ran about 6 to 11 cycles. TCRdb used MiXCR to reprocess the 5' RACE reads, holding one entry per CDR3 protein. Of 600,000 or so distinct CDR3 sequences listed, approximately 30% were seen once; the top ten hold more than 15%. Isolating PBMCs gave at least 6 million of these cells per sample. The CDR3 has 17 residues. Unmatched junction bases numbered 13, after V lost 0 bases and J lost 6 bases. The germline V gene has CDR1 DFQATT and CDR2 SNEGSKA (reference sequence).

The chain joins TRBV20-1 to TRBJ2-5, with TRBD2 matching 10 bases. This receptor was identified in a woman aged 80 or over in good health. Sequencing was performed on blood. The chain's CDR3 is CSARDLRGAGGRKTQYF. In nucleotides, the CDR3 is TGCAGTGCTAGAGATCTCAGGGGAGCGGGGGGGCGGAAGACCCAGTACTTC.